A single sample gave rise to the 17 T cell receptor beta chains below, sequenced in a study of blood T cell repertoires in COVID-19 (TCRdb year 2020). The library was generated by the immunoSEQ multiplex PCR assay. This immuneACCESS table, as held by TCRdb, lists in-frame sequences with V and J called but not all clones. Of the missing ones, under half trace to an unresolved V gene in checked studies; the others have no known cause. This sample gives about 120,000 clones in total; 86% of them show up just once. The ten largest clonotypes hold 7.5% to 9% of the sample. Sequenced material: peripheral blood. Every receptor here comes from a man between 65 and 85 years old who had recovered from COVID-19.

V usage is TRBV5-4 and J usage is TRBJ2-5; D possibly corresponds to TRBD1 (6 bases). Trimming took 4 bases from V and 0 from J, leaving 10 bases between them. In germline, CDR1 is SGHNT, CDR2 YYREEE (reference sequence). This CDR3 spans 14 amino acids. CDR3: CASSPGENQETQYF. The CDR3 coding sequence is TGTGCCAGCAGCCCAGGGGAAAACCAAGAGACCCAGTACTTC. Drawing the rest from reference TRBV5-4 and TRBJ2-5, the complete variable domain is ETGVTQSPTHLIKTRGQQVTLRCSSQSGHNTVSWYQQALGQGPQFIFQYYREEENGRGNFPPRFSGLQFPNYSSELNVNALELDDSALYLCASSPGENQETQYFGPGTRLLVL.

The genes are TRBV28 and TRBJ2-5; TRBD1 aligns across 10 bases. Germline V gives CDR1 MDHEN, CDR2 SYDVKM. After removal of 2 bases from V and 4 bases from J, the junction contained 4 bases not matched to a gene. The CDR3 consists of 15 residues. The chain's CDR3 is CASSLPTGGRETQYF. The DNA for the CDR3 is TGTGCCAGCAGTTTACCGACAGGGGGCAGAGAGACCCAGTACTTC.

The rearrangement joins TRBV3-1 (or the pseudogene TRBV3-2) to TRBJ2-3; 10 bases agree with TRBD2. Germline V lookup: CDR1 LGHDT, CDR2 YNNKEL (reference sequence). V lost 4 bases and J lost 4; bases outside the gene matches: 5. The CDR3 covers 15 residues. Written as DNA, the CDR3 is TGTGCCAGCAGCCTCCTAGCGGGAGATGCAGATACGCAGTATTTT. It translates to CASSLLAGDADTQYF.

This chain uses TRBV9 with TRBJ2-1; 11 bases map to TRBD2. V gave up 4 bases and J gave up 3 bases; unmatched junction bases: 3. The CDR3 extends over 15 amino acids. CDR1 and CDR2 (germline): SGDLS, YYNGEE. The CDR3 sequence: CASSFSGGDYNEQFF. CDR3 nucleotide sequence: TGTGCCAGCAGCTTTAGCGGGGGGGACTACAATGAGCAGTTCTTC.

The chain combines TRBV2 with TRBJ2-3; D is perhaps TRBD1 (6 bases). The CDR3 covers 12 residues. From germline, CDR1 is SNHLY and CDR2 FYNNEI. Trimming stripped 7 bases from V and 5 bases from J, with 10 bases between. CDR3 sequence (DNA): TGTGCCAGCAAACTGACAGGAGATACGCAGTATTTT. The encoded protein is CASKLTGDTQYF.

The genes are TRBV28 and TRBJ2-7, with 8 bases that match TRBD2. This CDR3 has 15 residues. Germline lookup yields CDR1 MDHEN and CDR2 SYDVKM. The junction had 9 bases not matched to a gene; V was cut back by 2 bases and J by 6 bases. The DNA of the CDR3 is TGTGCCAGCAGTTTAGCCAACCGGGAGGGGCTCGAGCAGTACTTC. As protein: CASSLANREGLEQYF.

The rearrangement joins TRBV30 to TRBJ2-3; a possible D gene is TRBD2 (6 bases). Between the trimmed V and J ends, which lost 0 bases and 2 bases, there was a span of 12 bases. The CDR3 length is 15 residues. Germline CDR1 and CDR2: GTSNPN and SVGIG (reference sequence). The CDR3 sequence is CAWSVGGAVTDTQYF. For the CDR3, the DNA is TGTGCCTGGAGTGTCGGCGGGGCCGTCACAGATACGCAGTATTTT.

The chain employs TRBV24-1 and TRBJ2-3; tentatively, D is TRBD1 (8 bases). Between the trimmed V and J ends, which lost 1 base and 5 bases, there was a span of 15 bases. CDR3 size: 16 residues. CDR1 and CDR2 (germline): KGHDR, SFDVKD. The CDR3 nucleotides read TGTGCCACCAGTGATTTACAGGGGGGGATGATAGATACGCAGTATTTT. Translation: CATSDLQGGMIDTQYF.

This clone has only a few counts. The rearrangement joins TRBV27 to TRBJ2-7; perhaps TRBD1 as D (5 bases). Trimming stripped 5 bases from V and 0 bases from J, with 11 bases between. The CDR3 runs 14 residues. Germline CDR1 reads MNHEY; CDR2 reads SMNVEV (reference sequence). DNA for the CDR3: TGTGCCAGCAGTCTTGAAACAGGCTCCTACGAGCAGTACTTC. Amino acids: CASSLETGSYEQYF.

This chain joins TRBV2 and TRBJ2-7, with D perhaps TRBD1 (6 bases). The CDR3 has 12 residues. The germline V and J ends were trimmed by 6 bases and 6 bases, with 12 bases remaining between them. Germline CDR1 is SNHLY and CDR2 is FYNNEI. The CDR3 loop is CASSPTGFEQYF. The CDR3 DNA reads as TGTGCCAGCAGCCCAACAGGGTTCGAGCAGTACTTC.

V is TRBV6-5 and J is TRBJ2-3; maybe TRBD1 (6 bases). The CDR3 sequence is 14 residues long. Germline-derived CDR1 and CDR2 are MNHEY and SVGAGI. Trimming took 0 bases from V and 3 from J, leaving 7 bases between them. This CDR3 is CASSYSGATDTQYF. CDR3 DNA sequence: TGTGCCAGCAGTTACTCGGGGGCGACAGATACGCAGTATTTT.

The rearrangement links TRBV5-1 to TRBJ2-1; D is perhaps TRBD1 (5 bases). CDR1 SGHRS and CDR2 YFSETQ come from the germline V gene. This CDR3 region has 15 residues. Trimming removed 4 bases from V and 2 bases from J, with 13 bases in between. CDR3 region: CASSPGQGAYNEQFF. CDR3 in DNA: TGCGCCAGCAGCCCCGGGCAAGGGGCCTACAATGAGCAGTTCTTC.

This chain links TRBV27 with TRBJ2-7; a weak D match, TRBD2 (7 bases). Between the trimmed V and J ends, which lost 2 bases and 0 bases, there was a span of 14 bases. CDR1 and CDR2 (germline): MNHEY, SMNVEV (reference sequence). The length of the CDR3 is 16 residues. The CDR3 region is CASSLRGGISSYEQYF. The CDR3 bases are TGTGCCAGCAGTTTAAGGGGGGGAATTAGCTCCTACGAGCAGTACTTC.

The genes are TRBV7-9 and TRBJ1-2; D is unresolved. CDR3 length equals 12 residues. The germline gives CDR1 SEHNR, CDR2 FQNEAQ (reference sequence). V lost 2 bases and J lost 7, with 8 bases in between. This chain's CDR3 is CASSLTGSGYTF. The CDR3 DNA is TGTGCCAGCAGCTTAACGGGAAGTGGCTACACCTTC.

This clone was observed a few times. The chain employs TRBV28 and TRBJ2-2; 7 positions agree with TRBD1. This CDR3 contains 17 residues. V gave up 6 bases and J gave up 5 bases; unmatched junction bases: 15. The germline V gene encodes CDR1 MDHEN and CDR2 SYDVKM. CDR3 region: CASSFRPEARGTGELFF. The CDR3, as DNA: TGTGCCAGCAGCTTCCGACCCGAGGCCAGGGGGACCGGGGAGCTGTTTTTT.

The chain joins TRBV28 to TRBJ2-7; 8 bases match TRBD1. Per the germline V gene, CDR1 is MDHEN and CDR2 is SYDVKM. This CDR3 comprises 14 residues. With V trimmed by 1 base and J by 4 bases, 3 bases remained unmatched. This CDR3 is CASSLYRGWYEQYF. The CDR3 coding sequence is TGTGCCAGCAGTTTATACAGGGGGTGGTACGAGCAGTACTTC.

The rearrangement joins TRBV5-4 to TRBJ1-1; the match to TRBD1 covers 9 bases. Unmatched junction bases numbered 3, after V lost 3 bases and J lost 3 bases. CDR1 is SGHNT, CDR2 YYREEE, per germline (reference sequence). The CDR3 covers 14 residues. CDR3 sequence (DNA): TGTGCCAGCAGCTCGGGACAGGGAGACACTGAAGCTTTCTTT. Translating it yields CASSSGQGDTEAFF.